The table lists the clone carrying this T cell receptor beta chain with a few counts. Its antigen is unknown. The entry originates in a study of response to subunit inactivated influenza vaccine. Study-wide points: The study's authors posited that every seasonal influenza vaccination enlists few new T cells.

Each CDR3 protein is one row after TCRdb ran MiXCR on the RT-PCR reads. The sample records hundreds of thousands of distinct CDR3 sequences, less than 8% being singletons. The source of this sequence is a man aged 45 to 75 who received an inactivated influenza vaccine. The sample was PBMCs from blood, taken around 25 months after vaccination.

The CDR3 loop is CSASLGREQYF. In DNA form, the CDR3 reads TGCAGTGCTTCTTTAGGGCGGGAGCAGTACTTC. The rearrangement links TRBV20-1 to TRBJ2-7; D unclear. The germline gives CDR1 DFQATT, CDR2 SNEGSKA (reference sequence). The CDR3 runs to 11 residues. Trimming left V 5 bases short and J 7 bases short, with 12 bases between.